This T cell receptor beta chain was obtained from a study of regulatory T cells in long-lasting Graves disease. The time point denotes: persistent/refractory GD, antithyroid drugs over 5 years with positive TRAb. With RNA extracted from PBMCs as input, the TCR library was made. Libraries of TCR beta came from iRepertoire HTBI primers plus Arm-PCR of CDR3 regions. TCRdb reprocessed the multiplex PCR reads via MiXCR and lists one record per CDR3 protein. In the table there are 300,000 to 500,000 distinct CDR3 sequences, about a fifth of which are singletons. Trimming removed 4 bases from V and 3 bases from J; junction bases left unmatched: 6. Germline assignment: CDR1 SGHRS and CDR2 YFSETQ. This CDR3 has 14 amino acids.

This material consisted of peripheral blood mononuclear cells (PBMCs), taken when the disease was refractory, from a patient treated with antithyroid drugs. The TCR originated in a female donor with Graves disease. V gene TRBV5-1 combines with J gene TRBJ2-5; TRBD1 aligns across 7 bases. This CDR3 is CASSRGQAKETQYF. CDR3 nucleotide sequence: TGCGCCAGCAGCCGAGGACAGGCAAAAGAGACCCAGTACTTC.